These 24 T cell receptor beta chains share one sample of origin, sequenced in a study of glioma-infiltrating T cells after dendritic cell vaccination. Assay used: immunoSEQ multiplex PCR; TCRdb lists only in-frame clones, some missing. The data contain about 49,000 clones, over 75% of them singletons. The sample consisted of blood, taken before dendritic cell vaccination. These receptors originate from a human donor with glioblastoma.

This rearrangement joins TRBV9 to TRBJ2-1, with no clear D. V lost 3 bases to trimming and J lost 10 bases, with 8 bases between them. CDR1 and CDR2 (germline): SGDLS, YYNGEE. The CDR3 covers 11 residues. The CDR3 nucleotides read TGTGCCAGCAGCGACTACGCCGAGCAGTTCTTC. Its translation: CASSDYAEQFF.

CDR3 in amino acids: CASSYQRSGLNTEAFF. In DNA form, the CDR3 reads TGTGCCAGCAGTTACCAAAGATCCGGGTTGAACACTGAAGCTTTCTTT. V is TRBV6-5 and J is TRBJ1-1; no definite D call. The CDR3 is made up of 16 amino acids. Trimming took 2 bases from V and 0 from J, leaving 13 bases between them. Looked up from germline, CDR1 is MNHEY and CDR2 is SVGAGI.

The CDR3 is CASTPRQGSHNEQFF. The CDR3, as DNA: TGTGCCAGCACTCCGCGGCAGGGGTCCCACAATGAGCAGTTCTTC. The gene calls are TRBV6-6 and TRBJ2-1, with D tentatively TRBD1 (6 bases). The CDR3 spans 15 residues. V lost 7 bases, J lost 5 bases, and 18 bases lay in between. Germline loops: CDR1 MNHNY, CDR2 SVGAGI (reference sequence).

The chain combines TRBV27 with TRBJ2-2; 7 bases line up with TRBD2. The J segment lost 1 base and the V segment lost 1 base, leaving 3 bases of the junction unmatched. From germline, CDR1 is MNHEY and CDR2 SMNVEV (reference sequence). The CDR3 runs 16 residues. For the CDR3, the DNA is TGTGCCAGCAGTTTATGGGCTAGCGGGAACACCGGGGAGCTGTTTTTT. It codes for CASSLWASGNTGELFF.

V usage is TRBV5-4 and J usage is TRBJ2-7; D perhaps matches TRBD2 (6 bases). The V end lost 4 bases, the J end lost 0 bases, and 11 bases lay between the germline ends. Germline CDR1 is SGHNT and CDR2 is YYREEE (reference sequence). This CDR3 is 14 amino acids long. The CDR3, as DNA: TGTGCCAGCAGCACCGCTAGCGCCTCCTACGAGCAGTACTTC. Amino acid sequence: CASSTASASYEQYF.

The CDR3 is CASRLLTGVNQPQHF. CDR3 coding DNA: TGTGCCAGCCGCTTACTGACAGGGGTAAATCAGCCCCAGCATTTT. The V call is TRBV2, the J call TRBJ1-5, with TRBD1 matching 8 bases. The CDR3 has 15 residues. From germline, CDR1 is SNHLY and CDR2 FYNNEI. The J segment lost 4 bases and the V segment lost 8 bases, leaving 10 bases of the junction unmatched.

In its sample, this clone was seen a few times. The chain uses TRBV7-2 and TRBJ2-7; tentatively, D is TRBD2 (6 bases). Trimming took off 5 bases at V and 6 bases at J, with 11 bases between the two ends. This CDR3 has 12 amino acids. CDR1 and CDR2 from the germline V gene are SGHTA and FQGNSA. The CDR3 region is CASSPGGFEQYF. The CDR3 DNA is TGTGCCAGCAGCCCCGGGGGATTCGAGCAGTACTTC.

The rearrangement uses TRBV7-3 and TRBJ2-3; TRBD1 matches 8 bases. With 2 bases clipped from V and 3 bases from J, the junction kept 16 bases outside the gene matches. Germline loops: CDR1 SGHTA, CDR2 FQGTGA. The CDR3 covers 19 residues. The CDR3 sequence: CASSLSPAQGALGTDTQYF. The CDR3 DNA follows: TGTGCCAGCAGCTTATCCCCCGCGCAGGGGGCGTTAGGAACAGATACGCAGTATTTT.

The gene calls are TRBV2 and TRBJ1-2; 7 bases agree with TRBD1. The CDR3 sequence is 14 residues long. The V segment lost 6 bases and the J segment 7 bases; nucleotides outside the gene matches: 11. CDR1 is SNHLY, CDR2 FYNNEI, per germline. The CDR3 loop is CASRVQGFASGYTF. The CDR3 region has the DNA TGTGCCAGCAGGGTACAGGGGTTTGCGTCTGGCTACACCTTC.

The CDR3 is CASSIPPFSGGVGDTQYF. In nucleotides, the CDR3 is TGTGCCAGTAGTATACCCCCCTTTAGCGGGGGGGTGGGGGATACGCAGTATTTT. This chain joins TRBV19 and TRBJ2-3; 11 bases align to TRBD2. V lost 2 bases and J lost 6; bases outside the gene matches: 13. Germline V gene sequence: CDR1 LNHDA, CDR2 SQIVND (reference sequence). The length of the CDR3 is 18 residues.

J is TRBJ1-2 and V is TRBV2; 8 bases map to TRBD1. The CDR3 runs 15 residues. With V trimmed by 9 bases and J by 1 base, 10 bases remained unmatched. Germline V gives CDR1 SNHLY, CDR2 FYNNEI. Written as DNA, the CDR3 is TGTGCCAGGGATCCAGGGGGCCTCCTTAACTATGGCTACACCTTC. This translates into CARDPGGLLNYGYTF.

This rearrangement joins TRBV19 to TRBJ2-3, with D perhaps matching TRBD1 (6 bases). Germline V CDR1 and CDR2: LNHDA, SQIVND (reference sequence). Between the trimmed V and J ends, which lost 4 bases and 2 bases, there was a span of 10 bases. The CDR3 is 14 amino acids. The CDR3: CASSKDRYTDTQYF. In DNA form, the CDR3 reads TGTGCCAGTAGTAAGGACAGATACACAGATACGCAGTATTTT.

The chain carries TRBV5-4 and TRBJ2-5, with TRBD1 as a possible D gene (5 bases). The length of the CDR3 is 14 residues. CDR1 is SGHNT and CDR2 is YYREEE in the germline V gene (reference sequence). V lost 3 bases to trimming and J lost 2 bases, with 11 bases between them. CDR3 nucleotide sequence: TGTGCCAGCAGCTCACCCGACAGTCAAGAGACCCAGTACTTC. Translated, it gives CASSSPDSQETQYF. Full variable domain (missing parts from reference TRBV5-4 and TRBJ2-5): ETGVTQSPTHLIKTRGQQVTLRCSSQSGHNTVSWYQQALGQGPQFIFQYYREEENGRGNFPPRFSGLQFPNYSSELNVNALELDDSALYLCASSSPDSQETQYFGPGTRLLVL.

The chain uses TRBV18 and TRBJ1-4; 7 positions agree with TRBD1. V shed 0 bases, J shed 2 bases, and the junction held 15 bases outside the gene matches. Germline CDR1 is KGHSH and CDR2 is LQKENI. The length of the CDR3 is 20 residues. The CDR3 DNA sequence: TGTGCCAGCTCACCACCGAGTACAGGGGCCTGGACTTGGACTAATGAAAAACTGTTTTTT. It yields the protein CASSPPSTGAWTWTNEKLFF.

This chain joins TRBV14 and TRBJ2-2; a possible D gene is TRBD2 (6 bases). Germline CDR1 SGHDN, CDR2 FVKESK. V shed 1 base and J shed 5 bases, with 17 bases lying between them. This CDR3 spans 17 amino acids. Here the CDR3 reads CASSQVAGLLGTGELFF. In DNA, the CDR3 is TGTGCCAGCAGCCAAGTTGCGGGGCTGCTGGGGACCGGGGAGCTGTTTTTT.

The chain links TRBV29-1 to TRBJ2-1; D is perhaps TRBD2 (5 bases). Germline values: CDR1 SQVTM, CDR2 ANQGSEA. V was shortened by 1 base and J by 7 bases, with 14 bases between the two germline ends. There are 14 residues in the CDR3. CDR3 amino acids: CSVEGKTRVNEQFF. The CDR3, as DNA: TGCAGCGTTGAAGGGAAAACTAGGGTTAATGAGCAGTTCTTC.

This clone was counted once. The J gene is TRBJ1-4, the V gene TRBV29-1, with 7 bases identical to TRBD1. This CDR3 contains 15 residues. J gave up 0 bases and V 3 bases, and 4 bases lay outside the gene matches. From germline, CDR1 is SQVTM and CDR2 ANQGSEA. Here the CDR3 DNA reads TGCAGCGTTGAGGGGCAGGGGGCAACTAATGAAAAACTGTTTTTT. Translating gives CSVEGQGATNEKLFF.

The V and J genes are TRBV11-2 and TRBJ2-5, with D hard to call. The germline CDR1 and CDR2 sequences are SGHAT and FQNNGV. CDR3 size: 14 residues. With 1 base removed from V and 5 bases from J, the gap between germline ends came to 11 bases. The chain's CDR3 is CASSLGLVVETQYF. The CDR3 bases are TGTGCCAGCAGCTTAGGGTTAGTGGTTGAGACCCAGTACTTC.

This clone was picked up a small number of times. V usage is TRBV7-2 and J usage is TRBJ2-1; TRBD2 is a possible D gene (6 bases). The CDR3 is 16 residues long. Trimming cost V 1 base and J 0 bases, with 10 bases left between them. CDR1 and CDR2 (germline): SGHTA, FQGNSA. The CDR3 sequence: CASSLGTIGSYNEQFF. DNA of the CDR3: TGTGCCAGCAGCTTAGGGACTATCGGCTCCTACAATGAGCAGTTCTTC.

The V and J genes are TRBV11-3 and TRBJ2-7; 7 bases are a match to TRBD1. CDR1 is SGHNT and CDR2 is YENEEA in the germline V gene. J gave up 3 bases and V 5 bases, and 1 base lay outside the gene matches. The CDR3 is 12 amino acids. CDR3 protein: CASSPGGYEQYF. In DNA form, the CDR3 reads TGTGCCAGCAGCCCAGGGGGCTACGAGCAGTACTTC. The full variable domain, completed using reference TRBV11-3 and TRBJ2-7, is EAGVVQSPRYKIIEKKQPVAFWCNPISGHNTLYWYLQNLGQGPELLIRYENEEAVDDSQLPKDRFSAERLKGVDSTLKIQPAELGDSAVYLCASSPGGYEQYFGPGTRLTVT.

This clone was picked up many times. The J gene is TRBJ1-5, the V gene TRBV5-8; 9 bases agree with TRBD1. V gave up 4 bases and J gave up 4 bases; unmatched junction bases: 3. CDR3 length: 14 residues. The germline V gene has CDR1 SGHTS and CDR2 YDEGEE. CDR3 nucleotides: TGTGCCAGCAGCACCGGGACAGGGAATCAGCCCCAGCATTTT. Translation: CASSTGTGNQPQHF.

This chain connects TRBV14 to TRBJ2-2; 8 bases align to TRBD1. Looked up from germline, CDR1 is SGHDN and CDR2 is FVKESK. This CDR3 spans 17 amino acids. V lost 1 base, J lost 2 bases, and 6 bases stayed unmatched. The CDR3 region is CASSQVVGQGNTGELFF. The CDR3 DNA is TGTGCCAGCAGCCAAGTCGTAGGACAGGGTAACACCGGGGAGCTGTTTTTT.

V is TRBV18 and J is TRBJ1-4, with a tentative D call TRBD1 (5 bases). Trimming took off 4 bases at V and 5 bases at J, with 14 bases between the two ends. The CDR3 totals 15 residues. From germline, CDR1 is KGHSH and CDR2 LQKENI. The chain's CDR3 is CASSRQPRPNEKLFF. The CDR3 DNA reads as TGTGCCAGCTCACGACAGCCGCGCCCAAATGAAAAACTGTTTTTT.

The table lists this clone with a count of one. V is TRBV5-1 and J is TRBJ2-2; 7 positions match TRBD1. Germline loops: CDR1 SGHRS, CDR2 YFSETQ. There are 16 residues in the CDR3. V lost 4 bases, J lost 4 bases, and 10 bases stayed unmatched. Here the CDR3 reads CASSLDTGVPTGELFF. The CDR3 DNA sequence: TGCGCCAGCAGCCTAGACACAGGGGTGCCCACCGGGGAGCTGTTTTTT.